One and the same sample provided the 32 T cell receptor beta chains below, sequenced in a study of T cell responses to AZD1222 COVID-19 vaccine. The protocol was immunoSEQ multiplex PCR, while the TCRdb copy is restricted to in-frame clones and leaves out a portion. The sample shows about 68,000 clones, about three quarters of them seen only once. The sequenced sample was peripheral blood, obtained on day 0 of AZD1222 vaccination. Receptor source: an adult in good health.

This clone was detected a few times. The genes are TRBV5-4 and TRBJ1-2, with D tentatively TRBD1 (5 bases). The V end was cut by 2 bases, the J end by 3 bases, with 11 bases between. The CDR3 totals 14 residues. The germline gives CDR1 SGHNT, CDR2 YYREEE (reference sequence). CDR3 bases: TGTGCCAGCAGCTTCGGGGGTATGGACTATGGCTACACCTTC. Translating gives CASSFGGMDYGYTF.

The chain recombines TRBV3-1 (or the pseudogene TRBV3-2) with TRBJ1-2; 7 nucleotides match TRBD1. The CDR3 has 14 amino acids. Trimming at V came to 4 bases and at J to 8 bases, leaving 10 bases not matched to a gene. Germline-derived CDR1 and CDR2 are LGHDT and YNNKEL (reference sequence). The CDR3 protein is CASSLYRGKGGYTF. The CDR3 nucleotides are TGTGCCAGCAGCCTTTACAGGGGTAAAGGAGGCTACACCTTC.

The chain uses TRBV10-3 and TRBJ2-1; 10 nucleotides line up with TRBD1. V was clipped by 6 bases and J by 8 bases; unmatched bases: 7. Germline loops: CDR1 ENHRY, CDR2 SYGVKD. The CDR3 is made up of 14 amino acids. For the CDR3, the DNA is TGTGCCATCAGCGATGACAGGGGGCGGGATGAGCAGTTCTTC. It yields the protein CAISDDRGRDEQFF.

The rearrangement uses TRBV7-2 and TRBJ1-1; D unresolved. V shed 1 base and J shed 6 bases, with 12 bases lying between them. The CDR3 is 14 amino acids. The germline CDR1 and CDR2 sequences are SGHTA and FQGNSA. DNA of the CDR3: TGTGCCAGCAGCTTAGTTTATTCGACGGCTGAAGCTTTCTTT. As protein: CASSLVYSTAEAFF.

This clone was detected ten times or more. The chain couples TRBV10-3 to TRBJ1-6; TRBD1 matches at 11 bases. This CDR3 is 14 amino acids long. V shed 4 bases and J 8 bases; nucleotides not matched to a gene: 1. The germline V gene encodes CDR1 ENHRY and CDR2 SYGVKD. CDR3 region: CAISGGQGDSPLHF. CDR3 in DNA: TGTGCCATCAGTGGGGGACAGGGGGATTCACCCCTCCACTTT.

The V call is TRBV6-5, the J call TRBJ2-7; no clear D gene. This CDR3 spans 15 amino acids. CDR1 and CDR2 (germline): MNHEY, SVGAGI. V was clipped by 3 bases and J by 5 bases, with 17 bases between them. The CDR3 reads CASSYLLVESDEQYF. The CDR3 nucleotides read TGTGCCAGCAGTTATTTATTAGTAGAGTCGGACGAGCAGTACTTC.

This clone was observed once. V usage is TRBV5-1 and J usage is TRBJ1-2, with a possible D match to TRBD1 (6 bases). V shed 2 bases and J shed 8 bases, with 13 bases lying between them. Germline V gives CDR1 SGHRS, CDR2 YFSETQ. The CDR3 has 13 residues. Here the CDR3 reads CASSFIQGRGYTF. CDR3 nucleotides: TGCGCCAGCAGCTTCATACAGGGCCGCGGCTACACCTTC.

The J gene is TRBJ2-1, the V gene TRBV6-2 or TRBV6-3; 11 bases are shared with TRBD2. Germline V gives CDR1 MNHEY, CDR2 SVGEGT. The ends lost 4 bases at V and 0 bases at J; junction bases unmatched: 17. The CDR3 has 21 residues. The CDR3 loop is CASSSGLRGPSGGTSYNEQFF. The CDR3 nucleotides are TGTGCCAGCAGTTCGGGCCTGCGCGGACCTAGCGGGGGGACCTCCTACAATGAGCAGTTCTTC.

The chain uses TRBV3-1 (or the pseudogene TRBV3-2) and TRBJ2-1; D is unresolved. Trimming removed 2 bases from V and 7 bases from J, with 9 bases in between. The CDR3 sequence is 13 residues long. Germline V gives CDR1 LGHDT, CDR2 YNNKEL (reference sequence). The CDR3 DNA reads as TGTGCCAGCAGCCAAAAAGAGGTGAATGAGCAGTTCTTC. Its translation is CASSQKEVNEQFF.

The J gene is TRBJ2-7, the V gene TRBV27, with 9 bases identical to TRBD1. After removal of 4 bases from V and 4 bases from J, the junction contained 8 bases not matched to a gene. Germline loops: CDR1 MNHEY, CDR2 SMNVEV (reference sequence). The CDR3 has 15 amino acids. For the CDR3, the DNA is TGTGCCAGCAGTTCCTCCGGGACAGGGACATACGAGCAGTACTTC. Encoded protein: CASSSSGTGTYEQYF.

The chain links TRBV11-3 to TRBJ2-2, with 7 bases matching TRBD1. J lost 2 bases, V lost 2 bases, and 5 bases had no gene match. This CDR3 is built from 16 residues. Germline V gives CDR1 SGHNT, CDR2 YENEEA. CDR3 loop: CASSLRGQHNTGELFF. As DNA, the CDR3 is TGTGCCAGCAGCTTAAGGGGACAGCACAACACCGGGGAGCTGTTTTTT.

V and J are TRBV6-1 and TRBJ2-1, with D tentatively TRBD1 or TRBD2 (5 bases each). The CDR3 contains 14 residues. The germline CDR1 and CDR2 sequences are MNHNS and SASEGT. Trimming cost V 1 base and J 7 bases, with 11 bases left between them. The CDR3 is CASSEVRGRNEQFF. In DNA form, the CDR3 reads TGTGCCAGCAGTGAAGTACGGGGACGGAATGAGCAGTTCTTC.

In DNA, the CDR3 is TGCGCCAGCAGCCAAGGTTACAGGAACTGGGAGCAGTTCTTC. The encoded protein is CASSQGYRNWEQFF. The V gene is TRBV4-1, the J gene TRBJ2-1; D may be TRBD1 (5 bases). CDR3 length: 14 residues. Germline V gene data show CDR1 as MGHRA and CDR2 as YSYEKL. V lost 1 base to trimming and J lost 10 bases, with 14 bases between them.

The J gene is TRBJ2-4, the V gene TRBV7-2; 9 bases are a match to TRBD1. Germline values: CDR1 SGHTA, CDR2 FQGNSA. V was pared by 3 bases and J by 7 bases, with 4 bases of the junction left unmatched. This CDR3 spans 14 amino acids. The DNA of the CDR3 is TGTGCCAGCAGCTTTGGGACAGGGCGGAACATTCAGTACTTC. It specifies CASSFGTGRNIQYF.

The chain uses TRBV10-2 and TRBJ1-5; weak D call: TRBD1 (6 bases). Germline loops: CDR1 WSHSY, CDR2 SAAADI. The CDR3 contains 14 residues. Trimming removed 5 bases from V and 4 bases from J, with 12 bases in between. The chain's CDR3 is CASSKRQENQPQHF. In DNA, the CDR3 is TGCGCCAGCAGTAAGAGACAGGAAAATCAGCCCCAGCATTTT.

The rearrangement links TRBV3-1 (or the pseudogene TRBV3-2) to TRBJ1-2; 8 bases match TRBD1. The CDR3 has 14 amino acids. V lost 4 bases and J lost 8; bases outside the gene matches: 9. Germline V gives CDR1 LGHDT, CDR2 YNNKEL (reference sequence). The CDR3 DNA reads as TGTGCCAGCAGCCTCCTACAGGGGGGGGGAGGCTACACCTTC. Its translation: CASSLLQGGGGYTF.

The chain combines TRBV27 with TRBJ1-6; D is unclear. Trimming shortened V by 5 bases and J by 7 bases, and 12 bases separated the two germline ends. CDR3 length: 14 residues. Germline V gene data show CDR1 as MNHEY and CDR2 as SMNVEV (reference sequence). The CDR3 region is CASSQGLVNSPLHF. CDR3 nucleotides: TGTGCCAGCAGTCAAGGGTTAGTGAATTCACCCCTCCACTTT.

The chain combines TRBV14 with TRBJ1-4; 8 bases line up with TRBD1. Germline V gene sequence: CDR1 SGHDN, CDR2 FVKESK. V shed 2 bases, J shed 11 bases, and the junction held 4 bases outside the gene matches. This CDR3 has 13 amino acids. The CDR3 bases are TGTGCCAGCAGCCAACGACAGGGGTATAAACTGTTTTTT. The encoded protein is CASSQRQGYKLFF.

A few counts support this clone. The V gene is TRBV30, the J gene TRBJ2-5, with 11 nucleotides matching TRBD2. CDR3 length: 14 amino acids. Germline V gene data show CDR1 as GTSNPN and CDR2 as SVGIG (reference sequence). Losses at the gene ends were 3 bases for V and 3 bases for J; bases not matched to a gene: 3. The CDR3 DNA sequence: TGTGCCTGGAGGCGACTAGCGGGGAAAGAGACCCAGTACTTC. This codes for CAWRRLAGKETQYF.

The chain employs TRBV5-4 and TRBJ1-4, with D tentatively TRBD1 (5 bases). Germline lookup yields CDR1 SGHNT and CDR2 YYREEE (reference sequence). The V gene lost 3 bases and the J gene lost 0 bases, with 21 bases spanning the gap. The CDR3 sequence is 19 residues long. In nucleotides, the CDR3 is TGTGCCAGCAGCTCCTGGCGGGGGGATGCCTATGCAACTAATGAAAAACTGTTTTTT. Its translation: CASSSWRGDAYATNEKLFF.

V and J are TRBV5-6 and TRBJ1-5; D gene unclear. CDR1 SGHDT and CDR2 YYEEEE come from the germline V gene. CDR3 length: 12 residues. Trimming cost V 4 bases and J 3 bases, with 5 bases left between them. CDR3 DNA: TGTGCCAGCAGCGTCAACAATCAGCCCCAGCATTTT. It encodes CASSVNNQPQHF.

This clone was seen a handful of times. The V gene is TRBV9, the J gene TRBJ2-5; tentatively, D is TRBD1 or TRBD2 (5 bases each). This CDR3 has 15 residues. Trimming removed 2 bases from V and 2 bases from J, with 13 bases in between. CDR1 and CDR2 from the germline V gene are SGDLS and YYNGEE. The CDR3 spells CASSVSVGEQETQYF. CDR3 sequence (DNA): TGTGCCAGCAGCGTCTCCGTGGGGGAACAAGAGACCCAGTACTTC. Full variable domain (rest looked up from reference TRBV9 and TRBJ2-5): DSGVTQTPKHLITATGQRVTLRCSPRSGDLSVYWYQQSLDQGLQFLIQYYNGEERAKGNILERFSAQQFPDLHSELNLSSLELGDSALYFCASSVSVGEQETQYFGPGTRLLVL.

The genes are TRBV7-9 and TRBJ1-4; perhaps TRBD1 as D (5 bases). Trimming took off 1 base at V and 7 bases at J, with 13 bases between the two ends. The CDR3 is 15 amino acids. Germline V gene lookup returns CDR1 SEHNR and CDR2 FQNEAQ (reference sequence). As DNA, the CDR3 is TGTGCCAGCAGCTTAGATGGGGGGAGCGGTGAAAAACTGTTTTTT. Amino acids: CASSLDGGSGEKLFF.

The chain recombines TRBV7-3 with TRBJ2-1, with TRBD2 matching 8 bases. V was clipped by 0 bases and J by 10 bases; unmatched bases: 2. Germline CDR1 and CDR2: SGHTA and FQGTGA. This CDR3 region has 13 residues. CDR3 amino acids: CASSLTGGAEQFF. The CDR3 nucleotides are TGTGCCAGCAGCTTAACCGGGGGGGCCGAGCAGTTCTTC.

The count of this clone is one. This chain links TRBV27 with TRBJ1-6; 8 nucleotides match TRBD1. Trimming at V came to 2 bases and at J to 8 bases, leaving 8 bases not matched to a gene. The CDR3 is 16 amino acids. Germline V CDR1 and CDR2: MNHEY, SMNVEV (reference sequence). The chain's CDR3 is CASSLQVRGPYSPLHF. The CDR3 DNA reads TGTGCCAGCAGTTTACAGGTCAGGGGGCCGTATTCACCCCTCCACTTT.

The chain links TRBV19 to TRBJ2-2; 8 positions match TRBD2. Per the germline V gene, CDR1 is LNHDA and CDR2 is SQIVND (reference sequence). V dropped 3 bases and J dropped 2; count of bases not matched to a gene: 5. This CDR3 region has 16 residues. This CDR3 is CASSIGGGINTGELFF. The CDR3 nucleotides are TGTGCCAGTAGTATCGGCGGGGGGATCAACACCGGGGAGCTGTTTTTT.

The rearrangement links TRBV5-1 to TRBJ2-1; weak D call: TRBD1 (6 bases). The CDR3 runs to 13 residues. Germline V gives CDR1 SGHRS, CDR2 YFSETQ. V lost 5 bases and J 9 bases, leaving 15 bases between the germline ends. CDR3 sequence (DNA): TGCGCCAGCAGTCAACAGGGCTTGACTGAGCAGTTCTTC. This translates into CASSQQGLTEQFF.

This chain links TRBV7-6 with TRBJ1-6; 9 bases are a match to TRBD1. With 1 base clipped from V and 8 bases from J, the junction kept 12 bases outside the gene matches. The V gene's germline CDR1 is SGHVS and CDR2 FNYEAQ. The CDR3 contains 18 residues. The CDR3 nucleotides read TGTGCCAGCAGCTTAGTGCCGGGACAGGGAGGTTCTTATTCACCCCTCCACTTT. Protein: CASSLVPGQGGSYSPLHF. The full variable domain, with the rest looked up from reference TRBV7-6 and TRBJ1-6, is GAGVSQSPRYKVTKRGQDVALRCDPISGHVSLYWYRQALGQGPEFLTYFNYEAQQDKSGLPNDRFSAERPEGSISTLTIQRTEQRDSAMYRCASSLVPGQGGSYSPLHFGNGTRLTVT.

The genes are TRBV2 and TRBJ2-3, with D possibly TRBD2 on 6 matching bases. V gave up 3 bases and J gave up 2 bases, with 9 bases separating them. Germline lookup yields CDR1 SNHLY and CDR2 FYNNEI. This CDR3 is 14 amino acids long. Written as DNA, the CDR3 is TGTGCCAGCAGTGAGGAGGGGAACACAGATACGCAGTATTTT. It yields the protein CASSEEGNTDTQYF.

In its sample, this clone was seen once. The rearrangement joins TRBV12-5 to TRBJ2-6; 10 nucleotides align to TRBD1. Unmatched junction bases numbered 6, after V lost 2 bases and J lost 2 bases. The CDR3 extends over 18 amino acids. Looked up from germline, CDR1 is LGHNT and CDR2 is FRNRAP. CDR3 protein: CASGLYTGTGAGANVLTF. CDR3 in DNA: TGTGCTAGTGGTTTGTACACCGGGACAGGGGCTGGGGCCAACGTCCTGACTTTC.

The DNA of the CDR3 is TGTGCCAGCAGCTTGACAGGGGGCGGGTCTTATGGGTACATTCAGTACTTC. It yields the protein CASSLTGGGSYGYIQYF. This chain uses TRBV5-5 with TRBJ2-4, with 9 bases matching TRBD1. Germline values: CDR1 SGHKS, CDR2 YYEKEE (reference sequence). The ends lost 1 base at V and 8 bases at J; junction bases unmatched: 13. This CDR3 has 17 amino acids.

The gene calls are TRBV19 and TRBJ2-4; D might be TRBD1 (7 bases). Germline V gives CDR1 LNHDA, CDR2 SQIVND (reference sequence). The CDR3 contains 14 residues. The ends were cut back, 5 bases at V and 4 bases at J, with 12 bases in the middle. The CDR3 loop reads CASSPEGQKNIQYF. CDR3 nucleotide sequence: TGTGCCAGTAGTCCGGAGGGACAGAAAAACATTCAGTACTTC.